Below, 11 T cell receptor beta chains from the same sample are listed, as sequenced in a study of T cell responses to AZD1222 COVID-19 vaccine. Assay used: immunoSEQ multiplex PCR; TCRdb lists only in-frame clones, some missing. The sample holds some 100,000 clones, roughly 89% seen once. The starting material was peripheral blood, obtained on day 0 of AZD1222 vaccination. All receptors come from an adult in good health.

The rearrangement uses TRBV2 and TRBJ1-2, with 8 positions matching TRBD1. With V trimmed by 6 bases and J by 1 base, 10 bases remained unmatched. Looked up from germline, CDR1 is SNHLY and CDR2 is FYNNEI. The CDR3 sequence is 16 residues long. In DNA form, the CDR3 reads TGTGCCAGCAGGTACCCTGGGACAGGACTTAACTATGGCTACACCTTC. It encodes CASRYPGTGLNYGYTF. Drawing the rest from reference TRBV2 and TRBJ1-2, the complete variable domain is EPEVTQTPSHQVTQMGQEVILRCVPISNHLYFYWYRQILGQKVEFLVSFYNNEISEKSEIFDDQFSVERPDGSNFTLKIRSTKLEDSAMYFCASRYPGTGLNYGYTFGSGTRLTVV.

This clone was observed a handful of times. The gene calls are TRBV11-2 and TRBJ2-7; D unresolved. V lost 1 base and J 3 bases, leaving 7 bases between the germline ends. The germline V gene has CDR1 SGHAT and CDR2 FQNNGV. The CDR3 runs 13 residues. The CDR3 region has the DNA TGTGCCAGCAGCTTAGGGGCGAGCTACGAGCAGTACTTC. This codes for CASSLGASYEQYF.

The chain uses TRBV5-8 and TRBJ1-4, with D uncertain. CDR1 and CDR2 (germline): SGHTS, YDEGEE. The V gene lost 0 bases and the J gene lost 0 bases, with 6 bases spanning the gap. The CDR3 extends over 15 amino acids. The CDR3 spells CASSLVFATNEKLFF. Written as DNA, the CDR3 is TGTGCCAGCAGCTTGGTGTTTGCAACTAATGAAAAACTGTTTTTT.

The rearrangement joins TRBV3-1 (or the pseudogene TRBV3-2) to TRBJ2-2; 8 nucleotides agree with TRBD1. V gave up 3 bases and J gave up 8 bases; unmatched junction bases: 8. Germline V gene data show CDR1 as LGHDT and CDR2 as YNNKEL (reference sequence). The CDR3 runs to 15 residues. The CDR3 protein is CASSHLLTGAGELFF. The DNA for the CDR3 is TGTGCCAGCAGCCACCTCTTGACAGGGGCTGGGGAGCTGTTTTTT.

The J gene is TRBJ1-5, the V gene TRBV2; 9 bases match TRBD1. Germline CDR1 and CDR2: SNHLY and FYNNEI. J gave up 7 bases and V 4 bases, and 5 bases lay outside the gene matches. CDR3 length: 14 amino acids. The CDR3 region is CASSGTGEAQPQHF. DNA for the CDR3: TGTGCCAGCAGTGGGACAGGGGAAGCCCAGCCCCAGCATTTT.

The table lists this clone with a count of one. This chain uses TRBV19 with TRBJ1-1; D ambiguous. The CDR3 contains 13 residues. The germline V gene has CDR1 LNHDA and CDR2 SQIVND (reference sequence). V lost 4 bases and J 0 bases, leaving 6 bases between the germline ends. The DNA for the CDR3 is TGTGCCAGTAGTAGTCAAGTGAACACTGAAGCTTTCTTT. As protein: CASSSQVNTEAFF.

The J gene is TRBJ1-1, the V gene TRBV5-1, with 12 bases fitting TRBD1. This CDR3 contains 17 residues. Germline CDR1 and CDR2: SGHRS and YFSETQ. V lost 4 bases, J lost 0 bases, and 7 bases stayed unmatched. CDR3 amino acids: CASSPGTGGLLNTEAFF. The CDR3, as DNA: TGCGCCAGCAGCCCCGGGACAGGGGGCCTTTTGAACACTGAAGCTTTCTTT. The full variable domain, rest sourced from reference TRBV5-1 and TRBJ1-1, is KAGVTQTPRYLIKTRGQQVTLSCSPISGHRSVSWYQQTPGQGLQFLFEYFSETQRNKGNFPGRFSGRQFSNSRSEMNVSTLELGDSALYLCASSPGTGGLLNTEAFFGQGTRLTVV.

This chain uses TRBV5-4 with TRBJ2-7, with 7 nucleotides matching TRBD2. With 0 bases clipped from V and 5 bases from J, the junction kept 5 bases outside the gene matches. This CDR3 is 14 amino acids long. Germline CDR1 reads SGHNT; CDR2 reads YYREEE (reference sequence). This CDR3 is CASSLGGLWDEQYF. DNA for the CDR3: TGTGCCAGCAGCTTGGGGGGACTATGGGACGAGCAGTACTTC.

V usage is TRBV5-1 and J usage is TRBJ2-7, with D possibly TRBD1 on 6 matching bases. Germline CDR1 and CDR2: SGHRS and YFSETQ. The CDR3 has 14 amino acids. The V gene lost 1 base and the J gene lost 6 bases, with 14 bases spanning the gap. The CDR3 is CASSLLTGASEQYF. CDR3 coding DNA: TGCGCCAGCAGCTTGTTGACAGGAGCGTCCGAGCAGTACTTC.

V usage is TRBV7-9 and J usage is TRBJ2-7; D call uncertain. Per germline, CDR1 SEHNR and CDR2 FQNEAQ (reference sequence). Trimming left V 1 base short and J 6 bases short, with 7 bases between. The CDR3 extends over 12 amino acids. The CDR3 is CASSLGRPEQYF. The CDR3 DNA follows: TGTGCCAGCAGCTTAGGCAGACCCGAGCAGTACTTC.

The chain uses TRBV7-9 and TRBJ1-1, with a weak D call TRBD1 (5 bases). Trimming cost V 5 bases and J 0 bases, with 16 bases left between them. This CDR3 region has 16 residues. Germline lookup yields CDR1 SEHNR and CDR2 FQNEAQ (reference sequence). In DNA form, the CDR3 reads TGTGCCAGCAGCGAAGATAGGACAAGCATGAACACTGAAGCTTTCTTT. Translation: CASSEDRTSMNTEAFF. Filled out from reference TRBV7-9 and TRBJ1-1, the complete variable domain reads DTGVSQNPRHKITKRGQNVTFRCDPISEHNRLYWYRQTLGQGPEFLTYFQNEAQLEKSRLLSDRFSAERPKGSFSTLEIQRTEQGDSAMYLCASSEDRTSMNTEAFFGQGTRLTVV.